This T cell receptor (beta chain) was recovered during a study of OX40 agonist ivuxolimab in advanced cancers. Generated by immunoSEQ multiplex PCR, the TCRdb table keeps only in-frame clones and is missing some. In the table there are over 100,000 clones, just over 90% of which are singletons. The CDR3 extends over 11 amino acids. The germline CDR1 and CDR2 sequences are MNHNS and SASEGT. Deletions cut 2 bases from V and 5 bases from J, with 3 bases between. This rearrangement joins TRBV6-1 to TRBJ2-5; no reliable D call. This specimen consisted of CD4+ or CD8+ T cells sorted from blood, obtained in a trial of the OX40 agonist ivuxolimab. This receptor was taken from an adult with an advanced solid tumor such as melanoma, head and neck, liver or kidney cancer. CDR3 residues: CASSESETQYF. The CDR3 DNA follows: TGTGCCAGCAGTGAATCGGAGACCCAGTACTTC.